One and the same sample provided the 25 T cell receptor beta chains below, sequenced in a study of blood T cell repertoires in COVID-19. The repertoire was sequenced with immunoSEQ multiplex PCR; TCRdb's copy has only in-frame clones and lacks some. This sample yields 40,000 to 65,000 clones, of which about 82% are seen a single time; 12% belongs to the top ten. Sequencing input: peripheral blood. The receptors derive from a man aged 65 to 85 with active COVID-19.

The V gene is TRBV7-9, the J gene TRBJ1-2; weak D call: TRBD1 (6 bases). In germline, CDR1 is SEHNR, CDR2 FQNEAQ (reference sequence). This CDR3 region has 13 residues. Trimming cost V 3 bases and J 5 bases, with 10 bases left between them. Here the CDR3 reads CASSFAGAYGYTF. CDR3 coding DNA: TGTGCCAGCAGCTTCGCAGGGGCTTATGGCTACACCTTC.

The rearrangement links TRBV7-9 to TRBJ2-1, with TRBD2 matching over 11 bases. From germline, CDR1 is SEHNR and CDR2 FQNEAQ (reference sequence). This CDR3 contains 18 residues. J gave up 5 bases and V 2 bases, and 11 bases lay outside the gene matches. The CDR3, as DNA: TGTGCCAGCAGCTTACCCCGTCGACTAGCGGGGCACAACAATGAGCAGTTCTTC. Its protein is CASSLPRRLAGHNNEQFF. Full variable domain (remainder filled in from reference TRBV7-9 and TRBJ2-1): DTGVSQNPRHKITKRGQNVTFRCDPISEHNRLYWYRQTLGQGPEFLTYFQNEAQLEKSRLLSDRFSAERPKGSFSTLEIQRTEQGDSAMYLCASSLPRRLAGHNNEQFFGPGTRLTVL.

The gene calls are TRBV5-1 and TRBJ2-3, with TRBD1 identical over 8 bases. The CDR3 has 16 amino acids. Trimming removed 4 bases from V and 0 bases from J; junction bases left unmatched: 7. From germline, CDR1 is SGHRS and CDR2 YFSETQ. As DNA, the CDR3 is TGCGCCAGCAGCCCGACAGGGGACACGAGCACAGATACGCAGTATTTT. Protein: CASSPTGDTSTDTQYF.

The chain combines TRBV4-3 with TRBJ2-1; 15 bases fit TRBD2. The CDR3 is 18 amino acids. Looked up from germline, CDR1 is LGHNA and CDR2 is YSLEER. J lost 3 bases, V lost 0 bases, and 3 bases had no gene match. Written as DNA, the CDR3 is TGCGCCAGCAGCCAAGATGCGGGACTAGCGGGGGGCTACAATGAGCAGTTCTTC. It translates to CASSQDAGLAGGYNEQFF.

This clone was observed a single time. The chain recombines TRBV7-8 with TRBJ2-1; 13 positions agree with TRBD2. Unmatched junction bases numbered 3, after V lost 4 bases and J lost 3 bases. Germline V CDR1 and CDR2: SGHVS, FQNEAQ. This CDR3 has 16 residues. CDR3 nucleotide sequence: TGTGCCAGCAGCTGGGGGACTAGCGGGATCTACAATGAGCAGTTCTTC. Amino acids: CASSWGTSGIYNEQFF.

The chain carries TRBV6-1 and TRBJ1-1, with a tentative D call TRBD1 (5 bases). Trimming shortened V by 1 base and J by 4 bases, and 7 bases separated the two germline ends. Germline V gene data show CDR1 as MNHNS and CDR2 as SASEGT. The CDR3 sequence is 13 residues long. CDR3 coding DNA: TGTGCCAGCAGTGAAGAAAGGGGCACTGAAGCTTTCTTT. Translation: CASSEERGTEAFF.

This chain links TRBV24-1 with TRBJ1-4; 9 bases align to TRBD1. Losses at the gene ends were 4 bases for V and 8 bases for J; bases not matched to a gene: 7. Per the germline V gene, CDR1 is KGHDR and CDR2 is SFDVKD. This CDR3 is 15 amino acids long. The CDR3 region has the DNA TGTGCCACCAGTGACACCGGGACAGGGAGAGAAAAACTGTTTTTT. Translating gives CATSDTGTGREKLFF.

The chain joins TRBV5-6 to TRBJ2-3; TRBD2 matches at 10 bases. CDR1 and CDR2 (germline): SGHDT, YYEEEE. CDR3 length equals 16 residues. J gave up 7 bases and V 0 bases, and 8 bases lay outside the gene matches. The CDR3 here is CASSLAGAGGLNTQYF. CDR3 DNA: TGTGCCAGCAGCTTGGCGGGAGCGGGGGGGCTGAATACGCAGTATTTT.

The sample holds one count of this clone. CDR3 in DNA: TGTGCCAGCAGTTACGTCACCGGGACAGGCCACTATGGCTACACCTTC. Its protein product is CASSYVTGTGHYGYTF. The rearrangement joins TRBV6-5 to TRBJ1-2; 8 positions agree with TRBD1. Germline V gene data show CDR1 as MNHEY and CDR2 as SVGAGI. V lost 2 bases, J lost 3 bases, and 8 bases stayed unmatched. The CDR3 length is 16 residues.

This sequence joins TRBV18 and TRBJ2-7, with D perhaps TRBD2 (5 bases). CDR1 KGHSH and CDR2 LQKENI come from the germline V gene. The germline V and J ends were trimmed by 1 base and 0 bases, with 10 bases remaining between them. This CDR3 has 15 residues. The CDR3 protein is CASSPREIFSYEQYF. CDR3 bases: TGTGCCAGCTCACCACGGGAGATCTTCTCCTACGAGCAGTACTTC.

The chain combines TRBV15 with TRBJ2-2; D gene ambiguous. The V and J ends lost 0 bases and 6 bases respectively, with 11 bases between them. Germline CDR1 reads LNHNV; CDR2 reads YYDKDF (reference sequence). The CDR3 spans 15 residues. The CDR3 coding sequence is TGTGCCACCAGCAGAGATCTTGTAGAATCCGGGGAGCTGTTTTTT. This sequence encodes CATSRDLVESGELFF.

The J gene is TRBJ1-2, the V gene TRBV4-3, with 12 nucleotides matching TRBD1. There are 14 residues in the CDR3. The ends lost 4 bases at V and 6 bases at J; junction bases unmatched: 3. The germline V gene encodes CDR1 LGHNA and CDR2 YSLEER. The CDR3 coding sequence is TGCGCCAGCAGCCCAGGGACAGGGGGCAATGGCTACACCTTC. Protein product: CASSPGTGGNGYTF.

The V gene is TRBV29-1, the J gene TRBJ1-1, with 9 bases matching TRBD1. Trimming at V came to 3 bases and at J to 4 bases, leaving 12 bases not matched to a gene. This CDR3 region has 16 residues. Looked up from germline, CDR1 is SQVTM and CDR2 is ANQGSEA. CDR3 DNA sequence: TGCAGCGTTGAGTTTCTGGACAGGGGTAGGAGCACTGAAGCTTTCTTT. It encodes CSVEFLDRGRSTEAFF.

J is TRBJ1-5 and V is TRBV18, with unresolved D. Germline loops: CDR1 KGHSH, CDR2 LQKENI. The CDR3 length is 15 residues. The V end lost 3 bases, the J end lost 6 bases, and 15 bases lay between the germline ends. This CDR3 is CASSPSNSWIQPQHF. DNA of the CDR3: TGTGCCAGCTCACCCTCTAACAGTTGGATTCAGCCCCAGCATTTT.

The chain couples TRBV7-6 to TRBJ1-1, with D unresolved. Germline V gene sequence: CDR1 SGHVS, CDR2 FNYEAQ. Trimming removed 3 bases at V and 1 base at J, with 6 bases between. The CDR3 runs 13 residues. The CDR3 coding sequence is TGTGCCAGCAGCTTCGGGGAGAACACTGAAGCTTTCTTT. Amino acid sequence: CASSFGENTEAFF.

V usage is TRBV14 and J usage is TRBJ1-2; D is perhaps TRBD1 (5 bases). Trimming removed 1 base at V and 3 bases at J, with 12 bases between. The CDR3 is 15 residues long. Germline CDR1 is SGHDN and CDR2 is FVKESK. CDR3 in DNA: TGTGCCAGCAGCCAAGGCGTGGGGCAGTACTATGGCTACACCTTC. The encoded protein is CASSQGVGQYYGYTF.

The rearrangement joins TRBV5-8 to TRBJ2-7; D remains unclear. Germline CDR1 reads SGHTS; CDR2 reads YDEGEE. Trimming removed 0 bases at V and 9 bases at J, with 16 bases between. The CDR3 runs to 14 residues. In DNA, the CDR3 is TGTGCCAGCAGCTTGGCGGAGAACTCTCCTAGGCAGTACTTC. It specifies CASSLAENSPRQYF. The full variable domain, its missing parts supplied by reference TRBV5-8 and TRBJ2-7, is EAGVTQSPTHLIKTRGQQATLRCSPISGHTSVYWYQQALGLGLQFLLWYDEGEERNRGNFPPRFSGRQFPNYSSELNVNALELEDSALYLCASSLAENSPRQYFGPGTRLTVT.

The chain has TRBV18 and TRBJ1-1; the D is unclear. The V and J ends lost 0 bases and 5 bases respectively, with 10 bases between them. The CDR3 runs 14 residues. The germline gives CDR1 KGHSH, CDR2 LQKENI. CDR3 loop: CASSPPGSGTEAFF. The DNA for the CDR3 is TGTGCCAGCTCACCACCAGGGTCGGGGACTGAAGCTTTCTTT. The variable domain in full, completed from reference TRBV18 and TRBJ1-1, reads NAGVMQNPRHLVRRRGQEARLRCSPMKGHSHVYWYRQLPEEGLKFMVYLQKENIIDESGMPKERFSAEFPKEGPSILRIQQVVRGDSAAYFCASSPPGSGTEAFFGQGTRLTVV.

The chain links TRBV2 to TRBJ2-1; 9 nucleotides align to TRBD2. The CDR3 totals 15 residues. CDR1 and CDR2 from the germline V gene are SNHLY and FYNNEI. V shed 6 bases and J 5 bases; nucleotides not matched to a gene: 8. The CDR3 nucleotides are TGTGCCAGCAGGGGGGAACTAGCGGGTCACAATGAGCAGTTCTTC. Protein: CASRGELAGHNEQFF. Combining the CDR3 with reference TRBV2 and TRBJ2-1 gives the whole variable domain EPEVTQTPSHQVTQMGQEVILRCVPISNHLYFYWYRQILGQKVEFLVSFYNNEISEKSEIFDDQFSVERPDGSNFTLKIRSTKLEDSAMYFCASRGELAGHNEQFFGPGTRLTVL.

The chain is built from TRBV4-3 and TRBJ1-1, with D tentatively TRBD1 (6 bases). Germline lookup yields CDR1 LGHNA and CDR2 YSLEER. The V and J ends lost 4 bases and 3 bases respectively, with 15 bases between them. The CDR3 runs to 15 residues. CDR3 in amino acids: CASSRYLDSYTEAFF. CDR3 in DNA: TGCGCCAGCAGCCGTTACTTGGACAGCTACACTGAAGCTTTCTTT.

This clone was detected only a few times. This chain joins TRBV6-1 and TRBJ2-2, with a tentative D call TRBD1 (6 bases). The CDR3 is made up of 16 amino acids. Germline loops: CDR1 MNHNS, CDR2 SASEGT. V lost 0 bases and J lost 0, with 8 bases in between. In nucleotides, the CDR3 is TGTGCCAGCAGTGAAGCGGACAGAGCGAACACCGGGGAGCTGTTTTTT. Protein: CASSEADRANTGELFF.

The J gene is TRBJ1-5, the V gene TRBV2, with 7 positions matching TRBD1. The trim removed 7 bases at V and 0 bases at J, leaving 9 bases unmatched. This CDR3 is 16 amino acids long. The germline V gene encodes CDR1 SNHLY and CDR2 FYNNEI. In nucleotides, the CDR3 is TGTGCCAGCATGGCCCCAGGGGGAGCTAGCAATCAGCCCCAGCATTTT. Its translation is CASMAPGGASNQPQHF.

The J gene is TRBJ2-7, the V gene TRBV5-1; weak D call: TRBD1 (6 bases). V was shortened by 2 bases and J by 4 bases, with 13 bases between the two germline ends. The CDR3 sequence is 14 residues long. The germline V gene encodes CDR1 SGHRS and CDR2 YFSETQ. CDR3 sequence: CASSLAGAPYEQYF. The CDR3 DNA reads as TGCGCCAGCAGCTTAGCAGGGGCACCGTACGAGCAGTACTTC. The variable domain in full, completed from reference TRBV5-1 and TRBJ2-7, reads KAGVTQTPRYLIKTRGQQVTLSCSPISGHRSVSWYQQTPGQGLQFLFEYFSETQRNKGNFPGRFSGRQFSNSRSEMNVSTLELGDSALYLCASSLAGAPYEQYFGPGTRLTVT.

The chain employs TRBV15 and TRBJ1-5, with 10 nucleotides matching TRBD1. The CDR3 consists of 16 residues. Germline-derived CDR1 and CDR2 are LNHNV and YYDKDF (reference sequence). V was clipped by 1 base and J by 2 bases; unmatched bases: 2. CDR3 region: CATSRGDRGGNQPQHF. The CDR3 bases are TGTGCCACCAGCAGAGGGGACAGGGGAGGCAATCAGCCCCAGCATTTT.

V is TRBV9 and J is TRBJ2-1; 9 bases are a match to TRBD1. J was trimmed by 7 bases and V by 2 bases; bases with no gene match: 13. The CDR3 covers 17 residues. Germline CDR1 reads SGDLS; CDR2 reads YYNGEE. The CDR3 nucleotides read TGTGCCAGCAGCGTCTCGGAACAGGGGGCCAAATGGAATGAGCAGTTCTTC. This sequence encodes CASSVSEQGAKWNEQFF.